Listed here is a single TCR beta chain. This specimen belongs to a study of blood T cell repertoires in COVID-19. Study-wide background: Researchers got acute and convalescent COVID-19 samples from the United States, Italy and Spain. The analysed material was cDNA or gDNA that came from T cells, B-cell-depleted T cells, or PBMCs.

Those enrolled in Seattle joined during active infection and were followed longitudinally afterward. In the original workflow: Amplification of reference gene primers was used by the study to estimate nucleated cell counts. Sequencing was performed with immunoSEQ multiplex PCR; in TCRdb, only in-frame clones are kept and a portion is missing. That table gives V, J and clone size, and the DNA gave D and trimming. The sample consists of under 200,000 clones, approximately 87% of them appearing once. This CDR3 spans 13 amino acids. V lost 6 bases, J lost 3 bases, and 12 bases lay in between. Germline CDR1 is MDHEN and CDR2 is SYDVKM.

This chain joins TRBV28 and TRBJ2-7, with D tentatively TRBD1 (6 bases). Source material: peripheral blood. This clonotype was obtained from a woman aged 65 to 85 with COVID-19, enrolled during active disease. CDR3 protein: CASSLDRIYEQYF. The CDR3 nucleotides read TGTGCCAGCAGCCTAGACAGGATCTACGAGCAGTACTTC.